The text below deals with one T cell receptor beta chain. Antigen unknown. Unique molecular identifiers featured in how the TCRbeta library was prepared. TCRdb recomputed calls from the PCR reads with MiXCR, one row per CDR3 protein. Here the sample spans a few hundred thousand distinct CDR3 sequences, roughly 17% being singletons. This sample is part of a study of T-cell reconstitution after alpha-beta-depleted transplantation in children. Overall study findings and caveats: Expanded graft clones, several hundred of them, were reportedly the source of alpha-beta T cells about two months after transplant. Several patients had high TCRbeta diversity at day 60; it came from surviving recipient T cells and thymic progenitors. When one year had passed after transplant, most T-cell counts and diversity came from newly produced T cells.

V was trimmed by 0 bases and J by 4 bases, leaving 11 bases between them. CDR3 length equals 15 residues. Looked up from germline, CDR1 is SGHRS and CDR2 is YFSETQ. The material was PBMCs, mostly from graft donor cells, obtained 360 days after TCRalphabeta/CD19-depleted stem cell transplant. The source of this sequence is a boy under two years old who had a stem cell transplant for Wiskott-Aldrich syndrome, so the T cells may come from the graft donor. The genes are TRBV5-1 and TRBJ2-1; possible D gene TRBD2, 6 bases. CDR3 residues: CASSLVLARYNEQFF. The CDR3 region has the DNA TGCGCCAGCAGCTTGGTGCTAGCGAGGTACAATGAGCAGTTCTTC.